The present T cell receptor (beta chain) was sequenced within a study of blood T cell repertoires in COVID-19 (dated by TCRdb to about 2020). Regarding the study in general: Samples from collaborators originated in the United States, Italy and Spain and spanned both the acute and convalescent phases of COVID-19. The prospective study material was composed of cDNA or gDNA derived from T cells, B-cell-depleted T cells, or PBMCs. The dataset comprised deeply sampled blood TCRbeta repertoires from subjects exposed to, actively infected with, or recovered from COVID-19. The repertoires were released in a freely available public database meant as a resource for research on the immune response to SARS-CoV-2. The samples were drawn from the first 160 participants of the ongoing ImmuneRACE study and from roughly 1,300 subjects provided by 6 global collaborators. Nearly every sample came with metadata listing a de-identified subject ID, COVID-19 status, age in years and sex. Where available, HLA class I and class II types were obtained from metadata supplied by the sample provider rather than from assay-based typing. Summary of the overall study and its limitations: The quantity of clinical and demographic metadata differed by source and by participant and was supplied without curation.

The collaborating institutions used their own protocols to collect whole blood in K2EDTA tubes. For TCRbeta analysis, collaborators shipped samples as frozen whole blood, isolated PBMCs, or DNA extracted from either of those sample types. Including cysteine and phenylalanine, the CDR3 has 15 amino acids. The only DNA kept is the CDR3, 45 bases in frame from the first base. Based on the germline V gene, the CDR1 and CDR2 sequences are MDHEN and SYDVKM. Here V drops 3 bases and J drops 4 bases, and the junction holds 6 bases not matched to any gene. The immunoSEQ Assay, a bias-controlled multiplex PCR, was used to amplify TCRbeta CDR3 regions from genomic DNA. The source study handled its data this way. Nucleated cell counts per sample were estimated from amplification of reference gene primers within the assay. Sequence reads were collapsed and filtered to measure the absolute abundance of every unique TCRbeta CDR3 rearrangement. For each sample, productive Simpson clonality was calculated as the square root of Simpson's diversity index across productive rearrangements. TCRdb mirrors the immuneACCESS table, restricted to in-frame sequences. Some clones are absent from its copies; in checked studies, under half trace to an unresolved V gene, and the reason for the others is unknown. V and J calls plus clone size are reproduced from that table; the DNA served to infer D and trimming. Counted in this sample were just over 300,000 clones; around 90% of them appeared once. The ten largest clones represent about 2% of the sample.

For this clone: This clone's antigen is unknown. No base quality values were provided; no much bigger clone lies one nucleotide off.

The receptor comes from a man younger than 35 with active or convalescent COVID-19. The receptor chain draws on TRBV28 and TRBJ1-5; 7 of the junction bases match TRBD1. The specimen sequenced was peripheral blood. The encoded CDR3 is CASSFRDRQNQPQHF. The sequenced DNA: TGTGCCAGCAGTTTCCGGGACAGACAAAATCAGCCCCAGCATTTT.